This TCR beta chain came from a study of blood T cell repertoires in COVID-19. Study in general: Sources were T cells, B-cell-depleted T cells, or PBMCs; the material itself was cDNA or gDNA.

The CDR3 totals 15 residues. V was clipped by 7 bases and J by 9 bases; unmatched bases: 11. Germline V gives CDR1 MNHEY, CDR2 SVGAGI. Generated by immunoSEQ multiplex PCR, the TCRdb table keeps only in-frame clones and is missing some. The table records 150,000 to 200,000 clones, about 88% of them present only once. Sequenced sample: peripheral blood. The rearrangement links TRBV6-5 to TRBJ1-6, with TRBD1 matching 8 bases. The origin of this receptor is a woman of 80 years or more in a cohort sampled during active or convalescent COVID-19. The CDR3 region has the DNA TGTGCCAGCAAGTCGCCGCCAGGGGGCATTTCACCCCTCCACTTT. Encoded protein: CASKSPPGGISPLHF.